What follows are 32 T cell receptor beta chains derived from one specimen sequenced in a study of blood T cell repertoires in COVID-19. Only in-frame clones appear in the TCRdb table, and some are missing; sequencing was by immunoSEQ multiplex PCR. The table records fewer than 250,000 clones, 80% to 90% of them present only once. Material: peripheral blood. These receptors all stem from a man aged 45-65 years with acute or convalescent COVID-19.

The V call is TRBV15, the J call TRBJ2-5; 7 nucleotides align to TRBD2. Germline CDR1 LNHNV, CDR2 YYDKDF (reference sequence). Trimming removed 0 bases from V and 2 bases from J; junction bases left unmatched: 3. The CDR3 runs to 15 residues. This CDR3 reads CATSRDVGGQETQYF. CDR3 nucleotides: TGTGCCACCAGCAGAGATGTCGGGGGGCAAGAGACCCAGTACTTC.

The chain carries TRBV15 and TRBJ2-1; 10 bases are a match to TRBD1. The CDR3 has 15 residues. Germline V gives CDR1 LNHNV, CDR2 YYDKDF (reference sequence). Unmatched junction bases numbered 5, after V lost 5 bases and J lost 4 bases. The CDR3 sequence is CATSEDRGSYNEQFF. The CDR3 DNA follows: TGTGCCACCAGCGAGGACAGGGGGTCTTACAATGAGCAGTTCTTC.

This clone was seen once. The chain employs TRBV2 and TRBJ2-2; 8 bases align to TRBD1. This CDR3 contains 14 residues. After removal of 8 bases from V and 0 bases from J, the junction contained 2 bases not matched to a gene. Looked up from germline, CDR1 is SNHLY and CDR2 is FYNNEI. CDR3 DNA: TGTGCCAGCCGGACAGGGACGAACACCGGGGAGCTGTTTTTT. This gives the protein CASRTGTNTGELFF.

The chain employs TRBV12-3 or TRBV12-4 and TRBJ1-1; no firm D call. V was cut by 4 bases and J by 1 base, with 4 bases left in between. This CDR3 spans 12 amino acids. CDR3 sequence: CASSSGNTEAFF. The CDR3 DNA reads TGTGCCAGCAGTTCAGGGAACACTGAAGCTTTCTTT.

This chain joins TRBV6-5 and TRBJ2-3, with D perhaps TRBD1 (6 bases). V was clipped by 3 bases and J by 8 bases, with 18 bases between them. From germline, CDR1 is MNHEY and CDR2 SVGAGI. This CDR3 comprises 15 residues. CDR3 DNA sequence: TGTGCCAGCAGTTATGGGGACATCGGCAGTGGTACGCAGTATTTT. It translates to CASSYGDIGSGTQYF.

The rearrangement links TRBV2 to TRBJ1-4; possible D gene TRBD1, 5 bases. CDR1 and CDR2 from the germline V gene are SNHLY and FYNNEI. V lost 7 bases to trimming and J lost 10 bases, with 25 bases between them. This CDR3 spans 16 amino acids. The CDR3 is CASTPLGGSNDGKLFF. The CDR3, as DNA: TGTGCCAGCACTCCCCTCGGGGGGAGCAATGATGGAAAACTGTTTTTT.

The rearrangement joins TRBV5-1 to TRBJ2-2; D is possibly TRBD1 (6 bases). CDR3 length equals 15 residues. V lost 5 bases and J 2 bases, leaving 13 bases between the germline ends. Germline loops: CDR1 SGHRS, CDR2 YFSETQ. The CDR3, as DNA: TGCGCCAGCAGGCCCCGGGACACCAACACCGGGGAGCTGTTTTTT. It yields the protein CASRPRDTNTGELFF.

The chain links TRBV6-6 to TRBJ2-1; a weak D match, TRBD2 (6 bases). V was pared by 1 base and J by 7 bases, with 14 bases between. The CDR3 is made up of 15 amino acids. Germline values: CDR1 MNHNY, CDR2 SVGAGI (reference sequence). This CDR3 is CASSYYSGRENEQFF. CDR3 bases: TGTGCCAGCAGTTACTATAGCGGAAGGGAAAATGAGCAGTTCTTC.

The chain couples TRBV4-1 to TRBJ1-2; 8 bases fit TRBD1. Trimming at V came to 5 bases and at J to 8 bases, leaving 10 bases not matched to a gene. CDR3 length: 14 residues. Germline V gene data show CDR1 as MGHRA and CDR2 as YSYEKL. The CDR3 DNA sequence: TGCGCCAGCAGCAAAACAGGGGGTATCGACGGCTACACCTTC. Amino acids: CASSKTGGIDGYTF.

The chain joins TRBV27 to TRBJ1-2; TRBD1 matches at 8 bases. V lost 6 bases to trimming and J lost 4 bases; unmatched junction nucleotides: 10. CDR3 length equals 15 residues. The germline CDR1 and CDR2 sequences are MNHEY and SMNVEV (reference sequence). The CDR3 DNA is TGTGCCAGCAGGCCACCGGGACAGGCCCTCTATGGCTACACCTTC. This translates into CASRPPGQALYGYTF.

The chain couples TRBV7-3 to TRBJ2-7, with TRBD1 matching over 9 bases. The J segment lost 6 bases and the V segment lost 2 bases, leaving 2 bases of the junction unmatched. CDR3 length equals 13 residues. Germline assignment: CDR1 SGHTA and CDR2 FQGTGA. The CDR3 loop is CASSLSDRGEQYF. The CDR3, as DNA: TGTGCCAGCAGCTTATCGGACAGGGGCGAGCAGTACTTC.

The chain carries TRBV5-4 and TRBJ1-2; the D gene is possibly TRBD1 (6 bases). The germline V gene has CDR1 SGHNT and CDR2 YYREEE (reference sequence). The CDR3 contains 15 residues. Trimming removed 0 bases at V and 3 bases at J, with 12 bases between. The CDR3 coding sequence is TGTGCCAGCAGCTTGGTGGGGGGGGCAGACTATGGCTACACCTTC. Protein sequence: CASSLVGGADYGYTF.

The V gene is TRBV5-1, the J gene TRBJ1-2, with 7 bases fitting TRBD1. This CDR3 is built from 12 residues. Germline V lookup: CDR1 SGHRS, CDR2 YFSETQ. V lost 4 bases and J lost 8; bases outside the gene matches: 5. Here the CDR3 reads CASSPDRDGYTF. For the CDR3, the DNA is TGCGCCAGCAGCCCAGACAGGGACGGCTACACCTTC.

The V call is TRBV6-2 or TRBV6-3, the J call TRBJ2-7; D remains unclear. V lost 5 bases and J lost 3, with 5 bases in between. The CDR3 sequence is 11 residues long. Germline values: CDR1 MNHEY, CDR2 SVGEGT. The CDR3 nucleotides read TGTGCCAGCAGTATGAGCTACGAGCAGTACTTC. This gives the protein CASSMSYEQYF.

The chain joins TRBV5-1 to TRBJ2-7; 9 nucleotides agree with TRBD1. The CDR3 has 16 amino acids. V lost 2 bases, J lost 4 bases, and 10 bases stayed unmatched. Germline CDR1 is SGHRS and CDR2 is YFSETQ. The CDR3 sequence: CASSFPPGQGRYEQYF. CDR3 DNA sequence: TGCGCCAGCAGCTTCCCCCCGGGACAGGGAAGGTACGAGCAGTACTTC.

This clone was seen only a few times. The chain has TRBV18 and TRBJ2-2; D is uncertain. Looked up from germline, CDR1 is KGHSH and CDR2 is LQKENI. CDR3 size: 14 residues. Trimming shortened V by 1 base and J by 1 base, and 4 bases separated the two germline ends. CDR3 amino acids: CASSPQQNTGELFF. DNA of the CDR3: TGTGCCAGCTCACCACAACAGAACACCGGGGAGCTGTTTTTT.

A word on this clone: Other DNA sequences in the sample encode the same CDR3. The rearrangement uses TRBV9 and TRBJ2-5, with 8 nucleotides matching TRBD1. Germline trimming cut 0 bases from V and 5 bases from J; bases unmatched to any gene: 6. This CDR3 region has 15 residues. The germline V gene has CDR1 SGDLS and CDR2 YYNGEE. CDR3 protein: CASSVAGGRGETQYF. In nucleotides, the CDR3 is TGTGCCAGCAGCGTAGCAGGGGGCCGGGGGGAGACCCAGTACTTC.

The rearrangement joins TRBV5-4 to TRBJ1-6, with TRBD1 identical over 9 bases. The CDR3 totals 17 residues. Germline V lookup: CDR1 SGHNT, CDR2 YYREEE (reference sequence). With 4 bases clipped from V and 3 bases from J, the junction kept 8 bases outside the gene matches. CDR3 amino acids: CASSGGQGRNYNSPLHF. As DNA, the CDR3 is TGTGCCAGCAGCGGGGGACAGGGTCGGAACTATAATTCACCCCTCCACTTT.

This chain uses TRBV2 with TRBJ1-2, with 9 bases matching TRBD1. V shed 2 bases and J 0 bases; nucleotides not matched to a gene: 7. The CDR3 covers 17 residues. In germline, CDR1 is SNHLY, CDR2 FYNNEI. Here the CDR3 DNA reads TGTGCCAGCAGTGAAAGTTGGGACAGGGCTGCTAACTATGGCTACACCTTC. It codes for CASSESWDRAANYGYTF.

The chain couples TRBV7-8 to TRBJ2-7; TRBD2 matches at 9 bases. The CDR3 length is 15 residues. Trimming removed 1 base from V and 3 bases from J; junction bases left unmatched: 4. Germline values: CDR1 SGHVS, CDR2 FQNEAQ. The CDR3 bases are TGTGCCAGCAGCTTAGTCGCTAGCGGGGTCTACGAGCAGTACTTC. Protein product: CASSLVASGVYEQYF. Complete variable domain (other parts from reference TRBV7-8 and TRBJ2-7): GAGVSQSPRYKVAKRGQDVALRCDPISGHVSLFWYQQALGQGPEFLTYFQNEAQLDKSGLPSDRFFAERPEGSVSTLKIQRTQQEDSAVYLCASSLVASGVYEQYFGPGTRLTVT.

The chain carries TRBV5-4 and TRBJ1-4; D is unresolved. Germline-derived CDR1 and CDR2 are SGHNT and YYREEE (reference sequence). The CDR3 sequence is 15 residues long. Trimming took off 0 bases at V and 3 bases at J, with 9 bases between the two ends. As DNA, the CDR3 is TGTGCCAGCAGCTTGGACGGAGAGGCTAATGAAAAACTGTTTTTT. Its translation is CASSLDGEANEKLFF.

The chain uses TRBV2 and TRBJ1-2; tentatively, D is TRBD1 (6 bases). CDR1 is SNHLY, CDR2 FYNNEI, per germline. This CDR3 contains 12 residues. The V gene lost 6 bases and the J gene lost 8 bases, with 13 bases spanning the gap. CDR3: CASRTGTHGYTF. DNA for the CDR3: TGTGCCAGCAGGACCGGGACACACGGCTACACCTTC.

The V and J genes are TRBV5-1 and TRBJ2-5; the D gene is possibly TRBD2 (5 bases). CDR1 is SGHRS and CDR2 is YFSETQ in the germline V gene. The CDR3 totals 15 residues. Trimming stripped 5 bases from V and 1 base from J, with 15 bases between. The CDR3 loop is CASRFSEGFQETQYF. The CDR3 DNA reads TGCGCCAGCAGGTTTTCAGAGGGCTTCCAAGAGACCCAGTACTTC.

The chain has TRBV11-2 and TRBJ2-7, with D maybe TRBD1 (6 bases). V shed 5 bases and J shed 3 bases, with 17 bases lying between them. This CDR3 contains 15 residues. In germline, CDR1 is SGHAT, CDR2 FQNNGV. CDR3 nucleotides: TGTGCCAGCAGCCTAGGACAGAGCAATTACTACGAGCAGTACTTC. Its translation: CASSLGQSNYYEQYF. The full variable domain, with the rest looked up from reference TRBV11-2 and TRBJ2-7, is EAGVAQSPRYKIIEKRQSVAFWCNPISGHATLYWYQQILGQGPKLLIQFQNNGVVDDSQLPKDRFSAERLKGVDSTLKIQPAKLEDSAVYLCASSLGQSNYYEQYFGPGTRLTVT.

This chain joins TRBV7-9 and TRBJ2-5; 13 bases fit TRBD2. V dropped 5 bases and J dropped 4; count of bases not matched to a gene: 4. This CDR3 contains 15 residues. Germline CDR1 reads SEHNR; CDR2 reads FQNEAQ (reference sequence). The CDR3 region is CASSTSGGALETQYF. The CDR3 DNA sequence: TGTGCCAGCAGCACTAGCGGGGGGGCATTAGAGACCCAGTACTTC.

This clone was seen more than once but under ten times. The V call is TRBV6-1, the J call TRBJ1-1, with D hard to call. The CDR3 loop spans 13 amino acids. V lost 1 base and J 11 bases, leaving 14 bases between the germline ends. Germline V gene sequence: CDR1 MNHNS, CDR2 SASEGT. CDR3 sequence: CASSEVMTLWAFF. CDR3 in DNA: TGTGCCAGCAGTGAAGTAATGACACTGTGGGCTTTCTTT.

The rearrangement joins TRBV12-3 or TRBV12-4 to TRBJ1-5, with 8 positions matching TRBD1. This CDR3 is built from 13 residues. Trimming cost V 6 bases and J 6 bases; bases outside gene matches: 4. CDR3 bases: TGTGCCAGCAGGCAGGGGGCTAGTCAGCCCCAGCATTTT. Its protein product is CASRQGASQPQHF.

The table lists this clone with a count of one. The CDR3 DNA reads TGCGCCAGCAGCCGAGCCCGGGGAGAACACTTTGATGGCTACACCTTC. Protein product: CASSRARGEHFDGYTF. The chain links TRBV4-1 to TRBJ1-2; D is unresolved. This CDR3 is 16 amino acids long. V lost 4 bases and J lost 6, with 21 bases in between. Germline V CDR1 and CDR2: MGHRA, YSYEKL.

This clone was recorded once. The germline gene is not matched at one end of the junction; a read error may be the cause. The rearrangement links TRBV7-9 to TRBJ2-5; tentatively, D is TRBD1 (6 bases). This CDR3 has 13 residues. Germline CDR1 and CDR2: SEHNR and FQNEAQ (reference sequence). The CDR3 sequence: CASSLAGVETQYF. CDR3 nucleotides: TGTGCCAGCAGCCTAGCAGGGGTAGAGACCCAGTACTTC.

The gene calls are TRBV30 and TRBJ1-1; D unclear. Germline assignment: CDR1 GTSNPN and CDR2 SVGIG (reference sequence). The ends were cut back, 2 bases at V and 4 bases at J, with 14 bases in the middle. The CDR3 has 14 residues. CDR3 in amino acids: CAWSSMTAGTEAFF. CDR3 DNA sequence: TGTGCCTGGAGTTCCATGACGGCAGGCACTGAAGCTTTCTTT.

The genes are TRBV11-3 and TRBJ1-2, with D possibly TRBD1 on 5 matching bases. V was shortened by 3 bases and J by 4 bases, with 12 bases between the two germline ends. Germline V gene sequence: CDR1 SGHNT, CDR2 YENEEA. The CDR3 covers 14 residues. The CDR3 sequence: CASSFRQGSYGYTF. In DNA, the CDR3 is TGTGCCAGCAGCTTTCGCCAGGGCTCCTATGGCTACACCTTC.

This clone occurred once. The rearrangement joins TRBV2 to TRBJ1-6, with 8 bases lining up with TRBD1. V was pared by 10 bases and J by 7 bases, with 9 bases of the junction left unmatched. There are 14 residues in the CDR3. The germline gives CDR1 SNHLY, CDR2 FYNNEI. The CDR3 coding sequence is TGTGCCAACTTAATACAGGGGGAGAATTCACCCCTCCACTTT. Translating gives CANLIQGENSPLHF.